Shown below are 7 T cell receptor beta chains from a single sample sequenced in a study of T cells in Graves' hyperthyroidism and ophthalmopathy. TCR beta CDR3 regions were amplified from RNA transcripts. During a first-round RT-PCR of the TCR CDR3, the HTBI primer set was used. TCRdb analysed the multiplex PCR reads with MiXCR anew, one entry per CDR3 protein. The sample lists more than 500,000 distinct CDR3 sequences; 14% to 15% were seen once. Sequencing was performed on blood. These receptors were taken from a woman aged 40 to 50 with Graves' ophthalmopathy.

This clonotype has more than one count but fewer than ten. This chain joins TRBV12-3 or TRBV12-4 and TRBJ2-7, with D tentatively TRBD1 or TRBD2 (5 bases each). The V gene lost 5 bases and the J gene lost 9 bases, with 17 bases spanning the gap. The CDR3 has 13 residues. CDR3 amino acids: CASSQTTTEGQYF. CDR3 sequence (DNA): TGTGCCAGCAGTCAGACAACGACAGAGGGGCAGTACTTC.

The sample holds a few counts of this clonotype. This chain links TRBV14 with TRBJ1-2; no clear D. V lost 0 bases, J lost 0 bases, and 5 bases lay in between. The CDR3 contains 14 residues. Germline lookup yields CDR1 SGHDN and CDR2 FVKESK. This chain's CDR3 is CASSQDHANYGYTF. Here the CDR3 DNA reads TGTGCCAGCAGCCAAGATCACGCTAACTATGGCTACACCTTC.

This clonotype has at least ten counts. The chain couples TRBV12-3 or TRBV12-4 to TRBJ1-1; D gene ambiguous. Trimming took 3 bases from V and 1 from J, leaving 6 bases between them. The length of the CDR3 is 13 residues. The CDR3 loop reads CASSLEANTEAFF. Here the CDR3 DNA reads TGTGCCAGCAGTTTGGAGGCGAACACTGAAGCTTTCTTT.

This clonotype was seen many times. The genes are TRBV6-1 and TRBJ2-2, with TRBD1 identical over 7 bases. Losses at the gene ends were 10 bases for V and 4 bases for J; bases not matched to a gene: 9. Germline loops: CDR1 MNHNS, CDR2 SASEGT. This CDR3 region has 14 residues. The CDR3 loop is CATRTGLGTGELFF. The CDR3 nucleotides read TGTGCCACTCGGACAGGTCTTGGCACCGGGGAGCTGTTTTTT.

This clonotype was detected only a few times. V is TRBV15 and J is TRBJ2-7, with a tentative D call TRBD1 (5 bases). There are 13 residues in the CDR3. CDR1 and CDR2 (germline): LNHNV, YYDKDF (reference sequence). V lost 5 bases and J 10 bases, leaving 18 bases between the germline ends. The DNA of the CDR3 is TGTGCCACCAGCGGACCAGGGATGTCCGAACAGTACTTC. Translating it yields CATSGPGMSEQYF.

This clonotype was counted at least ten times. The rearrangement joins TRBV20-1 to TRBJ2-7; D not resolved. V was cut by 0 bases and J by 4 bases, with 4 bases left in between. This CDR3 region has 11 residues. Germline assignment: CDR1 DFQATT and CDR2 SNEGSKA (reference sequence). The CDR3: CSAREDYEQYF. CDR3 in DNA: TGCAGTGCTAGAGAAGATTACGAGCAGTACTTC.

V and J are TRBV7-8 and TRBJ2-6; no reliable D call. The germline V gene has CDR1 SGHVS and CDR2 FQNEAQ. Trimming removed 3 bases at V and 1 base at J, with 10 bases between. CDR3 length: 16 residues. DNA for the CDR3: TGTGCCAGCAGCTTTGACCGCATTTCTGGGGCCAACGTCCTGACTTTC. Its translation is CASSFDRISGANVLTF.